This TCR beta chain appears in the sequencing data of a study of T cell changes during pregnancy in multiple sclerosis. Germline V gene data show CDR1 as SGHTA and CDR2 as FQGNSA. V gave up 6 bases and J gave up 3 bases; unmatched junction bases: 4. The CDR3 has 15 amino acids. The protocol was immunoSEQ multiplex PCR, while the TCRdb copy is restricted to in-frame clones and leaves out a portion. The sample contains over 45,000 clones, roughly 88% of which appear only once. V and J are TRBV7-2 and TRBJ2-7, with 14 bases identical to TRBD2. The receptor's source is a female donor in good health, enrolled as a control in a pregnancy study. Sequences were derived from peripheral blood, sampled in the first trimester of pregnancy. The CDR3 sequence: CASRPGLAGVYEQYF. DNA for the CDR3: TGTGCCAGCAGACCGGGACTAGCGGGAGTCTACGAGCAGTACTTC. Drawing the rest from reference TRBV7-2 and TRBJ2-7, the complete variable domain is GAGVSQSPSNKVTEKGKDVELRCDPISGHTALYWYRQSLGQGLEFLIYFQGNSAPDKSGLPSDRFSAERTGGSVSTLTIQRTQQEDSAVYLCASRPGLAGVYEQYFGPGTRLTVT.